The 18 T cell receptor beta chains given below trace back to one sample, sequenced in a study of a mutant IDH1 vaccine in newly diagnosed glioma. Profiling relied on immunoSEQ multiplex PCR, and the TCRdb table lists in-frame clones only, not all of them. The sample comprises roughly 70,000 clones, 80% to 90% of which are singletons, and around 3% rests with the top ten. The sample's time point: baseline, week 1 (first vaccination visit). Treatment described: pre-vaccination baseline after standard-of-care therapy. This material consisted of PBMCs, taken from a glioma patient treated with radiotherapy, temozolomide or both. Receptors originate from a man aged 30-40 years with glioma.

The chain carries TRBV29-1 and TRBJ2-5, with D perhaps matching TRBD1 (5 bases). Trimming shortened V by 3 bases and J by 7 bases, and 12 bases separated the two germline ends. This CDR3 comprises 12 residues. CDR1 and CDR2 from the germline V gene are SQVTM and ANQGSEA. The CDR3 is CSVDARVATQYF. The DNA of the CDR3 is TGCAGCGTTGACGCCAGGGTTGCGACCCAGTACTTC.

This clone was detected only once. The genes are TRBV5-1 and TRBJ2-5; D may correspond to TRBD1 or TRBD2 (5 bases each). Germline V CDR1 and CDR2: SGHRS, YFSETQ. Deletions cut 4 bases from V and 0 bases from J, with 19 bases between. The CDR3 covers 17 residues. CDR3 in amino acids: CASSRGVGTGYQETQYF. CDR3 DNA: TGCGCCAGCAGCAGAGGGGTTGGCACGGGGTACCAAGAGACCCAGTACTTC.

The chain joins TRBV2 to TRBJ1-2, with a possible D match to TRBD1 (5 bases). The CDR3 consists of 15 residues. Germline V gene lookup returns CDR1 SNHLY and CDR2 FYNNEI. V was cut by 7 bases and J by 5 bases, with 20 bases left in between. CDR3: CASIRDGAVLYGYTF. DNA for the CDR3: TGTGCCAGCATCCGGGACGGGGCGGTCCTATATGGCTACACCTTC.

This chain uses TRBV7-9 with TRBJ1-1; no definite D call. This CDR3 comprises 12 residues. Looked up from germline, CDR1 is SEHNR and CDR2 is FQNEAQ (reference sequence). Trimming took off 1 base at V and 6 bases at J, with 6 bases between the two ends. DNA for the CDR3: TGTGCCAGCAGCTTAGTTGTCTCTGAAGCTTTCTTT. The encoded protein is CASSLVVSEAFF. Variable domain in full (rest from reference TRBV7-9 and TRBJ1-1): DTGVSQNPRHKITKRGQNVTFRCDPISEHNRLYWYRQTLGQGPEFLTYFQNEAQLEKSRLLSDRFSAERPKGSFSTLEIQRTEQGDSAMYLCASSLVVSEAFFGQGTRLTVV.

V gene TRBV28 combines with J gene TRBJ1-4; D unresolved. Germline V gene sequence: CDR1 MDHEN, CDR2 SYDVKM. V dropped 3 bases and J dropped 3 bases, with 11 bases sitting between them. The CDR3 runs 15 residues. CDR3 amino acids: CASSFERASNEKLFF. Here the CDR3 DNA reads TGTGCCAGCAGTTTCGAGAGGGCCTCTAATGAAAAACTGTTTTTT.

There are a few counts of this clone. The V gene is TRBV19, the J gene TRBJ1-1; D is unresolved. Germline loops: CDR1 LNHDA, CDR2 SQIVND (reference sequence). The CDR3 loop spans 13 amino acids. Between the trimmed V and J ends, which lost 8 bases and 2 bases, there was a span of 12 bases. The CDR3 spells CASWSRTNTEAFF. CDR3 bases: TGTGCCAGTTGGTCCAGAACCAACACTGAAGCTTTCTTT.

The chain is built from TRBV27 and TRBJ2-4; D unclear. Trimming took 4 bases from V and 7 from J, leaving 17 bases between them. The V gene's germline CDR1 is MNHEY and CDR2 SMNVEV (reference sequence). The CDR3 extends over 15 amino acids. CDR3 sequence reads: CASSSIAGLNNIQYF. The CDR3 nucleotides are TGTGCCAGCAGTTCTATTGCAGGATTGAACAACATTCAGTACTTC.

The genes are TRBV14 and TRBJ2-4, with unresolved D. CDR3 size: 16 residues. The germline CDR1 and CDR2 sequences are SGHDN and FVKESK. Trimming took off 0 bases at V and 3 bases at J, with 12 bases between the two ends. The CDR3 region has the DNA TGTGCCAGCAGCCAAGAGAAGGGATCGGGCAAAAACATTCAGTACTTC. Translating gives CASSQEKGSGKNIQYF.

CDR3 amino acids: CASWTGMYQETQYF. CDR3 bases: TGTGCCAGCTGGACAGGGATGTACCAAGAGACCCAGTACTTC. The chain combines TRBV7-9 with TRBJ2-5, with 8 bases identical to TRBD1. The CDR3 spans 14 residues. V shed 8 bases and J 0 bases; nucleotides not matched to a gene: 5. Germline CDR1 reads SEHNR; CDR2 reads FQNEAQ (reference sequence).

V is TRBV5-4 and J is TRBJ1-1; D not resolved. Germline loops: CDR1 SGHNT, CDR2 YYREEE (reference sequence). V was shortened by 0 bases and J by 1 base, with 10 bases between the two germline ends. This CDR3 is built from 15 residues. The CDR3 coding sequence is TGTGCCAGCAGCTTGGGGTCGGGAAAGAACACTGAAGCTTTCTTT. It translates to CASSLGSGKNTEAFF.

The chain is built from TRBV6-5 and TRBJ2-5; D remains ambiguous. The V end lost 6 bases, the J end lost 5 bases, and 13 bases lay between the germline ends. This CDR3 has 13 residues. Germline V lookup: CDR1 MNHEY, CDR2 SVGAGI. The CDR3 sequence: CASRRTGRETQYF. The CDR3, as DNA: TGTGCCAGCAGGCGTACGGGCCGGGAGACCCAGTACTTC.

A few counts support this clone. The chain couples TRBV14 to TRBJ2-1; D ambiguous. This CDR3 contains 15 residues. Germline loops: CDR1 SGHDN, CDR2 FVKESK. The V end was cut by 1 base, the J end by 5 bases, with 12 bases between. The CDR3 DNA reads TGTGCCAGCAGCCAAGCTTACAGATACCACAATGAGCAGTTCTTC. Encoded protein: CASSQAYRYHNEQFF.

In regard to this clone: Sequence at one end of the junction differs from germline and may be a read error. This chain connects TRBV7-2 to TRBJ1-2; D not resolved. In germline, CDR1 is SGHTA, CDR2 FQGNSA. CDR3 length: 14 residues. CDR3 bases: TGTGCCAGCAACTTACCCGGACCTATATATGGCTACACCTTC. Protein sequence: CASNLPGPIYGYTF.

The chain has TRBV11-3 and TRBJ2-7; D is possibly TRBD1 (6 bases). The CDR3 has 17 amino acids. V was trimmed by 1 base and J by 0 bases, leaving 16 bases between them. From germline, CDR1 is SGHNT and CDR2 YENEEA. As DNA, the CDR3 is TGTGCCAGCAGCTTAGGCCTTCGGACAGATAGCTCCTACGAGCAGTACTTC. Protein product: CASSLGLRTDSSYEQYF.

J is TRBJ2-2 and V is TRBV13; 8 nucleotides match TRBD1. The CDR3 length is 15 residues. V was pared by 5 bases and J by 4 bases, with 6 bases of the junction left unmatched. CDR1 is PRHDT, CDR2 FYEKMQ, per germline (reference sequence). CDR3 loop: CASSEWTGRTGELFF. The CDR3 DNA reads TGTGCCAGCAGCGAGTGGACAGGGCGCACCGGGGAGCTGTTTTTT.

The chain joins TRBV14 to TRBJ2-1, with 10 bases identical to TRBD1. Trimming cost V 0 bases and J 7 bases; bases outside gene matches: 6. Germline CDR1 SGHDN, CDR2 FVKESK. The CDR3 runs to 16 residues. This chain's CDR3 is CASSQDLRTGGNEQFF. The DNA of the CDR3 is TGTGCCAGCAGCCAAGATCTAAGGACAGGGGGTAATGAGCAGTTCTTC.

V gene TRBV15 combines with J gene TRBJ2-1, with 9 positions matching TRBD2. The CDR3 consists of 17 residues. With 0 bases clipped from V and 1 base from J, the junction kept 4 bases outside the gene matches. Germline CDR1 and CDR2: LNHNV and YYDKDF (reference sequence). CDR3 in DNA: TGTGCCACCAGCAGAGAAAGTAGCGGGGGTTCCTACAATGAGCAGTTCTTC. This translates into CATSRESSGGSYNEQFF. Combining the CDR3 with reference TRBV15 and TRBJ2-1 gives the whole variable domain DAMVIQNPRYQVTQFGKPVTLSCSQTLNHNVMYWYQQKSSQAPKLLFHYYDKDFNNEADTPDNFQSRRPNTSFCFLDIRSPGLGDTAMYLCATSRESSGGSYNEQFFGPGTRLTVL.

The chain recombines TRBV9 with TRBJ2-2, with TRBD1 matching over 11 bases. After removal of 3 bases from V and 5 bases from J, the junction contained 6 bases not matched to a gene. Per germline, CDR1 SGDLS and CDR2 YYNGEE. The CDR3 extends over 16 amino acids. CDR3 sequence: CASSATGTGGTGELFF. CDR3 DNA: TGTGCCAGCAGCGCCACCGGGACAGGGGGAACCGGGGAGCTGTTTTTT.